This T cell receptor beta chain was captured by sequencing in a study of blood T cell repertoires in COVID-19. This clone is a singleton in its sample. After removal of 5 bases from V and 9 bases from J, the junction contained 15 bases not matched to a gene. The germline gives CDR1 SNHLY, CDR2 FYNNEI. The CDR3 covers 18 residues. TCRdb's table, derived via immunoSEQ multiplex PCR, lists solely in-frame clones and lacks some. The sample carries under 100,000 clones, less than 95% recorded once. The TCR comes from a man aged 50 to 59 with acute or convalescent COVID-19. V is TRBV2 and J is TRBJ2-1; 14 nucleotides agree with TRBD2. Sample: peripheral blood. The CDR3 reads CASSRNFPGTSGSSEQFF. As DNA, the CDR3 is TGTGCCAGCAGTCGTAACTTTCCCGGGACTAGCGGGAGTAGTGAGCAGTTCTTC.